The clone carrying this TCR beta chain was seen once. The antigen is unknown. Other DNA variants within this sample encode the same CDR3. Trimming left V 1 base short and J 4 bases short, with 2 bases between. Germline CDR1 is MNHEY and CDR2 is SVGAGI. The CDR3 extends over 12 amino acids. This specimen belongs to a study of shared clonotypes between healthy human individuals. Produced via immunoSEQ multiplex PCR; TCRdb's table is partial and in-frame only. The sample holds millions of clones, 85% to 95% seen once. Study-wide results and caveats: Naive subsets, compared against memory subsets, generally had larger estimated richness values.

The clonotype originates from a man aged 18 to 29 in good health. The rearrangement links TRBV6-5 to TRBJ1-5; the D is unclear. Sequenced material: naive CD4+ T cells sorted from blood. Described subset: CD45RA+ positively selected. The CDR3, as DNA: TGTGCCAGCAGTTACTTAAATCAGCCCCAGCATTTT. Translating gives CASSYLNQPQHF.